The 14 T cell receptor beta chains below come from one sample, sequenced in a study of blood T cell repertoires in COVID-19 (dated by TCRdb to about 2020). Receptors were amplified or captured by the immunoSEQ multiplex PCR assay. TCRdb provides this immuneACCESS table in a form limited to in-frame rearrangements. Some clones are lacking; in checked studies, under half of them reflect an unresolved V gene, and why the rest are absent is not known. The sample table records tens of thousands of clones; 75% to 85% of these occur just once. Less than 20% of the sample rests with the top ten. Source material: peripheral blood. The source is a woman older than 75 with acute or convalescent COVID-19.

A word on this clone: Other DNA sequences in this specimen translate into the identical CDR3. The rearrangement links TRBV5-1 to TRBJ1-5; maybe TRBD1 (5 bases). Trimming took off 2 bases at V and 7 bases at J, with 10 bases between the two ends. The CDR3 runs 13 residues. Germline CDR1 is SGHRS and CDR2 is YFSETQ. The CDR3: CASSFGGNQPQHF. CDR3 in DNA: TGCGCCAGCAGCTTCGGGGGGAACCAGCCCCAGCATTTT.

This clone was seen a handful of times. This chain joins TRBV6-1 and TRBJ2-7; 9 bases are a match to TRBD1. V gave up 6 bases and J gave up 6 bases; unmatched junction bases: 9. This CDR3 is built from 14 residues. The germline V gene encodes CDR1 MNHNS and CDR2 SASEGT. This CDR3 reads CASSLRDRAAEQYF. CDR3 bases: TGTGCCAGCAGCCTTCGGGACAGGGCTGCCGAGCAGTACTTC.

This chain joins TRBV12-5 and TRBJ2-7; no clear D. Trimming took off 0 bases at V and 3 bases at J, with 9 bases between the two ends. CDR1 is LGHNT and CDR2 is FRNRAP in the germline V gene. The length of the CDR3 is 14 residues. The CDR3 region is CASGLVPVSYEQYF. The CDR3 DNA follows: TGTGCTAGTGGTTTGGTCCCCGTCAGCTACGAGCAGTACTTC.

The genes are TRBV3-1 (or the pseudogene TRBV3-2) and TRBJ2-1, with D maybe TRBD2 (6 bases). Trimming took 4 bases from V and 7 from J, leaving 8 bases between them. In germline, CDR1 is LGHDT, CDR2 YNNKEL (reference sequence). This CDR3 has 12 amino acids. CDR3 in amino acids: CASSRGGNEQFF. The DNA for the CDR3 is TGTGCCAGCAGCCGTGGGGGGAATGAGCAGTTCTTC.

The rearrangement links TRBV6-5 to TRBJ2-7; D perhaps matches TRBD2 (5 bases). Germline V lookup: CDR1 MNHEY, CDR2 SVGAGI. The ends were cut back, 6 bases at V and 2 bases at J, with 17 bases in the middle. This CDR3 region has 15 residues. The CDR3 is CASSYNSGSPYEQYF. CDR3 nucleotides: TGTGCCAGCAGCTATAACAGTGGGAGCCCCTACGAGCAGTACTTC.

CDR3 sequence: CASARDTGFLGYTF. The CDR3 nucleotides are TGTGCCAGCGCCCGAGACACGGGATTTTTGGGCTACACCTTC. The chain uses TRBV19 and TRBJ1-2; D not certain. Trimming stripped 9 bases from V and 8 bases from J, with 22 bases between. Germline V gene data show CDR1 as LNHDA and CDR2 as SQIVND (reference sequence). There are 14 residues in the CDR3.

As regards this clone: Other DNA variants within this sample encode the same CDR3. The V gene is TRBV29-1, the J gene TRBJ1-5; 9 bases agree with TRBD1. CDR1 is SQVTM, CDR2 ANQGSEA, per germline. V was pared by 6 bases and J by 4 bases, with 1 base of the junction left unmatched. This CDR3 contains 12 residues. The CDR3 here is CSVGTGNQPQHF. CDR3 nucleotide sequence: TGCAGCGTCGGGACAGGGAATCAGCCCCAGCATTTT.

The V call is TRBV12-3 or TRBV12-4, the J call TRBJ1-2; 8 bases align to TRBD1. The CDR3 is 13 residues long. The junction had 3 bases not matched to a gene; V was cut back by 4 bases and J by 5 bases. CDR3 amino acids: CASSSQGAYGYTF. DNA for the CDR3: TGTGCCAGCAGTTCTCAGGGGGCTTATGGCTACACCTTC.

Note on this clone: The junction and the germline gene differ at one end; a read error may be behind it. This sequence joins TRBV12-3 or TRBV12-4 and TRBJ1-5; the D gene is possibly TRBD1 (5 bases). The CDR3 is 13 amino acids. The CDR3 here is CASRLDRYQPQHF. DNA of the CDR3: TGTGCCAGCAGATTAGACAGATATCAGCCCCAGCATTTT.

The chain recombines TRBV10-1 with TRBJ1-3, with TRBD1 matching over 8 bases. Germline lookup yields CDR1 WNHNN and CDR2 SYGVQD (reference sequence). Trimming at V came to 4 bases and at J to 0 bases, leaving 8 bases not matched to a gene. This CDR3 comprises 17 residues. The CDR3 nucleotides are TGCGCCAGCAGTGGGACCAGGGGGCCCTACTCTGGAAACACCATATATTTT. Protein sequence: CASSGTRGPYSGNTIYF.

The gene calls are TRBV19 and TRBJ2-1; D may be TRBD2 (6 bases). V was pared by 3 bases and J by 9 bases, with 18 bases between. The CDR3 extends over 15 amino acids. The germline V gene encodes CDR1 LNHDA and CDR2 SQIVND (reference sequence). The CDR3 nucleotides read TGTGCCAGTAGTATTGGGGCGGGACCCCTGAGTGAGCAGTTCTTC. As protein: CASSIGAGPLSEQFF.

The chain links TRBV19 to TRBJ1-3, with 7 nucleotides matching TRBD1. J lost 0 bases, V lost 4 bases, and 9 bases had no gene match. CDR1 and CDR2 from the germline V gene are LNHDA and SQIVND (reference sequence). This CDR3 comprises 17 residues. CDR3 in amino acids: CASSKPGDSYSGNTIYF. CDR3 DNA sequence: TGTGCCAGTAGTAAACCCGGGGACAGCTACTCTGGAAACACCATATATTTT.

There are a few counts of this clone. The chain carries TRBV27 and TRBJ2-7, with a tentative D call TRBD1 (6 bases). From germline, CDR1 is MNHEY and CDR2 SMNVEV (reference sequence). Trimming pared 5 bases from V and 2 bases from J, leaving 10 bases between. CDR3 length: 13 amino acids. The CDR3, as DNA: TGTGCCAGCAGTCCAAGGACAGCCTACGAGCAGTACTTC. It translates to CASSPRTAYEQYF.

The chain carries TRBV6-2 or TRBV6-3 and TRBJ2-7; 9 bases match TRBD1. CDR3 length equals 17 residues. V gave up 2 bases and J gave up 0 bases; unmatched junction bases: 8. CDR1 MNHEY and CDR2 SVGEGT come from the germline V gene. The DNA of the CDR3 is TGTGCCAGCAGTTACCGCCGACAGGGGGACCCCTCCTACGAGCAGTACTTC. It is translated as CASSYRRQGDPSYEQYF.